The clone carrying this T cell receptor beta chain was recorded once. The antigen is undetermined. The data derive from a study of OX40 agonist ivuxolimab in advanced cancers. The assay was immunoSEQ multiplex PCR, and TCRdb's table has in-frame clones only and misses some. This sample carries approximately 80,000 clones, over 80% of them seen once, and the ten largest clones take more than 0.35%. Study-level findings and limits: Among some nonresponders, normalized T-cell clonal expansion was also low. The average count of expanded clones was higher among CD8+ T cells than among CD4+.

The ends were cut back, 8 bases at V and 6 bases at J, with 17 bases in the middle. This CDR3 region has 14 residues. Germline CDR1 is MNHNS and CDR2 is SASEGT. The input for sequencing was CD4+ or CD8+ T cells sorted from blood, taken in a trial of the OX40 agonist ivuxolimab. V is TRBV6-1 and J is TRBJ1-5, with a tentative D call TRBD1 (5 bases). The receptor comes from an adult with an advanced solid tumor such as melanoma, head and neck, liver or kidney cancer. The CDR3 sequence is CASRWDGEGQPQHF. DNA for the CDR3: TGTGCCAGCCGATGGGACGGAGAGGGTCAGCCCCAGCATTTT.